This TCR beta chain is drawn from a study of beta chain features in type 1 diabetes. Across the whole study: Healthy donors, compared against patients, showed similar age, gender and cell yields. Notes on the study in general: Sequencing from cDNA could over-represent high-TCR-expressing cells. Healthy donors had naive, central memory and Treg TCRB repertoires that appeared less similar than those seen among patients.

This clone came up a few times. Its target is not known. Expressed TCRB transcripts were sequenced because the entire RNA isolate underwent reverse transcription. There were 3.5 million to 4.5 million reads on average in the naive, central memory and regulatory T cell samples. Sequencing used immunoSEQ multiplex PCR; TCRdb keeps in-frame clones, though not all of them. Seen here are 860,000 or so clones, roughly 16% observed once, and the top ten hold about 0.025%. Germline CDR1 is DFQATT and CDR2 is SNEGSKA (reference sequence). The CDR3 extends over 11 amino acids. Trimming pared 6 bases from V and 5 bases from J, leaving 10 bases between.

The sequencing input was naive CD4+ T cells from blood. The receptor's source is a woman in her late teens or twenties in good health. The chain joins TRBV20-1 to TRBJ2-5; the D is unclear. Here the CDR3 DNA reads TGCAGTGCAAAACAACGCGAGACCCAGTACTTC. Translating it yields CSAKQRETQYF.